This T cell receptor (beta chain) stems from a study of blood T cell repertoires in COVID-19. Study overall: Samples taken during acute and convalescent COVID-19 were collected in the United States, Italy and Spain. In each case, the material was cDNA or gDNA derived from T cells, B-cell-depleted T cells, or PBMCs.

From germline, CDR1 is SGHDT and CDR2 YYEEEE. J gave up 5 bases and V 0 bases, and 11 bases lay outside the gene matches. The CDR3 consists of 17 residues. This clone was observed a handful of times. Original data processing: Amplified reference gene primers provided the basis for estimating nucleated cell counts. TCRdb's table, derived via immunoSEQ multiplex PCR, lists solely in-frame clones and lacks some. That table furnishes V, J and clone size, whereas the DNA furnished D and trimming. This sample has about 180,000 clones, with 83% found just once. In Seattle, patients joined the study during active infection and were tracked longitudinally.

This sequence joins TRBV5-6 and TRBJ2-7; 10 positions match TRBD2. Sequencing input: peripheral blood. This TCR came from a woman in her seventies with COVID-19, enrolled during active disease. The CDR3 sequence: CASSLVLAGDGPHEQYF. DNA of the CDR3: TGTGCCAGCAGCTTGGTGCTAGCGGGAGACGGCCCCCACGAGCAGTACTTC.